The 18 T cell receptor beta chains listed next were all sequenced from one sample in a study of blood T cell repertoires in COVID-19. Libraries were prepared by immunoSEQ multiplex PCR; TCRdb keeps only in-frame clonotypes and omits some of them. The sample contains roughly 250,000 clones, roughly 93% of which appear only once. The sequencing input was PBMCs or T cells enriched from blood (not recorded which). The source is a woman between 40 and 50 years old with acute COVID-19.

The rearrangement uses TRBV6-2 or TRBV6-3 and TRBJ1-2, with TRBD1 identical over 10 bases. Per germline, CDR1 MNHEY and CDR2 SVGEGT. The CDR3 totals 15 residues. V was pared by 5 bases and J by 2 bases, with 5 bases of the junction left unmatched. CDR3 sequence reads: CASSGRQGANYGYTF. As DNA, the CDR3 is TGTGCCAGCAGTGGCAGACAGGGGGCGAACTATGGCTACACCTTC.

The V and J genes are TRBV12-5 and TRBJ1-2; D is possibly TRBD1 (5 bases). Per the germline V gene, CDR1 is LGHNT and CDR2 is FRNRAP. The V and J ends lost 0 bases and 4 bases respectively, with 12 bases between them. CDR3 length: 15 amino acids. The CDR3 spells CASGLVETDCYGYTF. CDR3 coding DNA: TGTGCTAGTGGTTTGGTCGAGACAGACTGCTATGGCTACACCTTC.

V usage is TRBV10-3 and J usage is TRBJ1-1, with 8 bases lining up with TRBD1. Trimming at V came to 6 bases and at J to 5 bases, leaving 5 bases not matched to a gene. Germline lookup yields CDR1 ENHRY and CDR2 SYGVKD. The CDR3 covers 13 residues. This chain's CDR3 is CAIREQGGTEAFF. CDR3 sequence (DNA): TGTGCCATCAGGGAACAGGGGGGAACTGAAGCTTTCTTT.

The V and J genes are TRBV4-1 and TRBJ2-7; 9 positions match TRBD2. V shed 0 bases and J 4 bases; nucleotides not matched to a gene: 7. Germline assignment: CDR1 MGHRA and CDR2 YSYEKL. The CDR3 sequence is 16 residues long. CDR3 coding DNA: TGCGCCAGCAGCCAAGAGTGGACCACTAGCGGGTACGAGCAGTACTTC. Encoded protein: CASSQEWTTSGYEQYF.

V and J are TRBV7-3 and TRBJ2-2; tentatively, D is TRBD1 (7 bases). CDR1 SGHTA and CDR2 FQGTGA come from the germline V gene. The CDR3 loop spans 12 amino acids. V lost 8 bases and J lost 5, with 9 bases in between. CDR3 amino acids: CASQGGTGELFF. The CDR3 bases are TGTGCCAGCCAGGGGGGTACCGGGGAGCTGTTTTTT.

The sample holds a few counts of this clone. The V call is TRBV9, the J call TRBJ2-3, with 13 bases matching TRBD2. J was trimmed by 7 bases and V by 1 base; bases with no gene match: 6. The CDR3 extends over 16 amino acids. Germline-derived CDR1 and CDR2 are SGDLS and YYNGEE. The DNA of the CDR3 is TGTGCCAGCAGCGTAACTAGCGGGGGGGTCGGGAATACGCAGTATTTT. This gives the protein CASSVTSGGVGNTQYF.

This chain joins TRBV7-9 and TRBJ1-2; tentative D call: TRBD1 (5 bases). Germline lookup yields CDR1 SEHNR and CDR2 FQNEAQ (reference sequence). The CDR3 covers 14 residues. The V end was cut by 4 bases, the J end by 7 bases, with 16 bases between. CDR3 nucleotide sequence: TGTGCCAGCAGCTATCCGGGCCAAGGGGCTGGCTACACCTTC. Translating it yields CASSYPGQGAGYTF. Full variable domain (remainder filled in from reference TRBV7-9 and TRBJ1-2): DTGVSQNPRHKITKRGQNVTFRCDPISEHNRLYWYRQTLGQGPEFLTYFQNEAQLEKSRLLSDRFSAERPKGSFSTLEIQRTEQGDSAMYLCASSYPGQGAGYTFGSGTRLTVV.

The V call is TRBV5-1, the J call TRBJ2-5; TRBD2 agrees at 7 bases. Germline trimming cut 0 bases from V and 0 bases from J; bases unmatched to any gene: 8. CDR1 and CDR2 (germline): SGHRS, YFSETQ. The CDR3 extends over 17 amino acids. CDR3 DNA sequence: TGCGCCAGCAGCTTGGGGGGTCGGGGGGTTAACCAAGAGACCCAGTACTTC. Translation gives CASSLGGRGVNQETQYF.

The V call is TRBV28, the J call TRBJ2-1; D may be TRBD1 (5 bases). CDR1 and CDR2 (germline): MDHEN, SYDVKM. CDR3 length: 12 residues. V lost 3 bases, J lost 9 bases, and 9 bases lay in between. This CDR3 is CASSLRTGEQFF. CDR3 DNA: TGTGCCAGCAGTTTGCGTACAGGTGAGCAGTTCTTC.

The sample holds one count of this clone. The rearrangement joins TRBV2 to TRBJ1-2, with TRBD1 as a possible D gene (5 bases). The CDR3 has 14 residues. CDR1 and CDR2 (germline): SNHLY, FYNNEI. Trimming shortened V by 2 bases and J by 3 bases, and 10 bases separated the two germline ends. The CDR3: CASSEMWGDYGYTF. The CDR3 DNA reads TGTGCCAGCAGTGAAATGTGGGGGGACTATGGCTACACCTTC.

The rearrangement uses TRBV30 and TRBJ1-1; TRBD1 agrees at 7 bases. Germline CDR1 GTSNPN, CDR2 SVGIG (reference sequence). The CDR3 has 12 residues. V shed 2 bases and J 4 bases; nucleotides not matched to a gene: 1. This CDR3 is CAWSQGGTEAFF. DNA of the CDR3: TGTGCCTGGAGTCAGGGGGGCACTGAAGCTTTCTTT.

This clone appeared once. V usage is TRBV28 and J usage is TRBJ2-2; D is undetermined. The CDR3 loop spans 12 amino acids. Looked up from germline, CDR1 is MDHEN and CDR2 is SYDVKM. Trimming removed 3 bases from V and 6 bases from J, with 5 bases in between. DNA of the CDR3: TGTGCCAGCAGTTTGTTATCCGGGGAGCTGTTTTTT. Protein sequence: CASSLLSGELFF. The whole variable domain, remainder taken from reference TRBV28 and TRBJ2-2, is DVKVTQSSRYLVKRTGEKVFLECVQDMDHENMFWYRQDPGLGLRLIYFSYDVKMKEKGDIPEGYSVSREKKERFSLILESASTNQTSMYLCASSLLSGELFFGEGSRLTVL.

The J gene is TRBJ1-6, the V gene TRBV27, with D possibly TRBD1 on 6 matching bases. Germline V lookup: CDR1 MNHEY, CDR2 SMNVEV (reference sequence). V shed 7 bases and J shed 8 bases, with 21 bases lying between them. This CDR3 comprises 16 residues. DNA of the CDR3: TGTGCCAGCAAATTTACCTACAGGGCTCCCCATTCACCCCTCCACTTT. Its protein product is CASKFTYRAPHSPLHF.

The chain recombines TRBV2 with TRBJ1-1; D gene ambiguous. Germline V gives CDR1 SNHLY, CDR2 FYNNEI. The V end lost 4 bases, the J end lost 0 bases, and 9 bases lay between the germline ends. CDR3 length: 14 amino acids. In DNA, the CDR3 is TGTGCCAGCAGTGGAAAGTACATGAACACTGAAGCTTTCTTT. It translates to CASSGKYMNTEAFF.

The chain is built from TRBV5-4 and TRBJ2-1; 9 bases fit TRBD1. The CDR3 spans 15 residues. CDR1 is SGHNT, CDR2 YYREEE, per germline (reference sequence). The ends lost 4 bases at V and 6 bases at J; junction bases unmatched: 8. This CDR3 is CASSPAGTGSNEQFF. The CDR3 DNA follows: TGTGCCAGCAGCCCCGCCGGGACAGGGAGCAATGAGCAGTTCTTC.

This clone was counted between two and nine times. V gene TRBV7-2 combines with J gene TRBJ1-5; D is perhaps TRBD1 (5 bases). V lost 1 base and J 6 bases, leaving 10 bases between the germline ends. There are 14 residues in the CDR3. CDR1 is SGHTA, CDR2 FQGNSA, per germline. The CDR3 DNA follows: TGTGCCAGCAGCTTAGAGGGCGGGGGTCAGCCCCAGCATTTT. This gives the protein CASSLEGGGQPQHF.

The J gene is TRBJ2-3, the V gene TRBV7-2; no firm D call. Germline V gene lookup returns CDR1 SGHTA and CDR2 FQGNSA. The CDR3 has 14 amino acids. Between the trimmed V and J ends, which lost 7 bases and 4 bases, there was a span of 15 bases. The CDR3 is CASTPASVADTQYF. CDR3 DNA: TGTGCCAGCACGCCTGCCAGCGTCGCAGATACGCAGTATTTT.

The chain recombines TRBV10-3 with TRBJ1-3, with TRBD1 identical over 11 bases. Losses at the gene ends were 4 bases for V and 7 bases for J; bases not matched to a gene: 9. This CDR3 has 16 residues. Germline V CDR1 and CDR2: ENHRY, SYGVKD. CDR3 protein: CAISAPKGQGANTIYF. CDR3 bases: TGTGCCATCAGTGCTCCCAAAGGACAGGGGGCGAACACCATATATTTT.